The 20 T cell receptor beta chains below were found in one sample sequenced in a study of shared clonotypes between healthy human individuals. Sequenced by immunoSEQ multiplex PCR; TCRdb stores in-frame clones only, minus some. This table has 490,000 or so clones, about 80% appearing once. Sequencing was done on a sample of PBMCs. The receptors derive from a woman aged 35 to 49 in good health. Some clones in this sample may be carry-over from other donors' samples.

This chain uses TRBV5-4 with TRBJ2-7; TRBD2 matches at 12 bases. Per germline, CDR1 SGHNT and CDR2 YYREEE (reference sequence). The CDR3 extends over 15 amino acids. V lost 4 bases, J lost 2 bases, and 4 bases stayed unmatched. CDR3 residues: CASSPLAGGTYEQYF. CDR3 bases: TGTGCCAGCAGCCCACTAGCGGGAGGCACCTACGAGCAGTACTTC.

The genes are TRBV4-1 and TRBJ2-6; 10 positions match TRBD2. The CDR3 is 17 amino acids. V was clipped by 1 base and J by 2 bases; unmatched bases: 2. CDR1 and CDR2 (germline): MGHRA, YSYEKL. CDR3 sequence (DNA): TGCGCCAGCAGCCAAGTGGGACTAGCGCCTGGGGCCAACGTCCTGACTTTC. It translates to CASSQVGLAPGANVLTF.

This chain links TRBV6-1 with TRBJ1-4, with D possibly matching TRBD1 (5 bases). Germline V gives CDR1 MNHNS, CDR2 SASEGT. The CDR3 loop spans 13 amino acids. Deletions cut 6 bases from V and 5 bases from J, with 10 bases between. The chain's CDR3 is CASRPDSNEKLFF. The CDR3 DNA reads TGTGCCAGCAGACCCGACAGCAATGAAAAACTGTTTTTT.

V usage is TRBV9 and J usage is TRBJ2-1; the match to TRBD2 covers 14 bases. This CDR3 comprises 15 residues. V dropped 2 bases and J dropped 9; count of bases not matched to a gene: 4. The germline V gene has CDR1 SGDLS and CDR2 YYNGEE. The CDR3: CASSVGTSGRGEQFF. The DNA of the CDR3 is TGTGCCAGCAGCGTTGGGACTAGCGGGAGAGGTGAGCAGTTCTTC.

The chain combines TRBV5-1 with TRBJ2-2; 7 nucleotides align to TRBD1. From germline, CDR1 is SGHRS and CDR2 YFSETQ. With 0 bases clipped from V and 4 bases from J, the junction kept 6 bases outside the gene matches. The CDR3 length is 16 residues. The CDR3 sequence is CASSLALTGRTGELFF. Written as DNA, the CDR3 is TGCGCCAGCAGCTTGGCGTTGACAGGGCGCACCGGGGAGCTGTTTTTT. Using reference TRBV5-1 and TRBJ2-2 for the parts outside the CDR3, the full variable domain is KAGVTQTPRYLIKTRGQQVTLSCSPISGHRSVSWYQQTPGQGLQFLFEYFSETQRNKGNFPGRFSGRQFSNSRSEMNVSTLELGDSALYLCASSLALTGRTGELFFGEGSRLTVL.

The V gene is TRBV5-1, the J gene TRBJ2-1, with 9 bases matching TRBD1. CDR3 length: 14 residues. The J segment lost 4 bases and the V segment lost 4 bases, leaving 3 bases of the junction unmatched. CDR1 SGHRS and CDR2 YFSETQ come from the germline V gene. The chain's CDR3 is CASSTGQGYNEQFF. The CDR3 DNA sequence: TGCGCCAGCAGCACTGGACAGGGGTACAATGAGCAGTTCTTC.

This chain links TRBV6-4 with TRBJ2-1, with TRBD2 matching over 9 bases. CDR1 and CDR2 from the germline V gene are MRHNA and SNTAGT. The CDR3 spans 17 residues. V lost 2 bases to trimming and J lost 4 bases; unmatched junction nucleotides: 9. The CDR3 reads CASSDSDSGGGYNEQFF. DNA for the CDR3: TGTGCCAGCAGTGACAGCGATAGCGGGGGAGGGTACAATGAGCAGTTCTTC.

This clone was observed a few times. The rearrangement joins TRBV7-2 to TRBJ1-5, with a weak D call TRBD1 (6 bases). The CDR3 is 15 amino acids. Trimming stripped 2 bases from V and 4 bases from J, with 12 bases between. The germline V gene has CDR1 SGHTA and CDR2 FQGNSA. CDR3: CASSLSDRLNQPQHF. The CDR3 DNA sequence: TGTGCCAGCAGCTTAAGTGACAGGTTAAATCAGCCCCAGCATTTT.

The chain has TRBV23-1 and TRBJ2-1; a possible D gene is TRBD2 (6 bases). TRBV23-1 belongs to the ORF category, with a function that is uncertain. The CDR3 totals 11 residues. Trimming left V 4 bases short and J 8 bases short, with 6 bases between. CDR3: CASSREDEQFF. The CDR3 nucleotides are TGCGCCAGCAGTCGGGAGGATGAGCAGTTCTTC.

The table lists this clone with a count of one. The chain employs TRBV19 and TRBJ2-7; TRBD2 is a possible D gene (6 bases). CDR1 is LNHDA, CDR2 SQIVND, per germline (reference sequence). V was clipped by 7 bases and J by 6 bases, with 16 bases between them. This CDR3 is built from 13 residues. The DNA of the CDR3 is TGTGCCAGTACGTTGCGGGGAGAGCGCGAGCAGTACTTC. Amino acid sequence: CASTLRGEREQYF.

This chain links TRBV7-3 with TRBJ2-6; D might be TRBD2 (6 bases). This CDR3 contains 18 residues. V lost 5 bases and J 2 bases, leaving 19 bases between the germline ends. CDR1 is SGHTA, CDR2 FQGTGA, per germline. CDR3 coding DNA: TGTGCCAGCAGCCGGACCGGGAGCCATAACACTGGGGCCAACGTCCTGACTTTC. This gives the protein CASSRTGSHNTGANVLTF.

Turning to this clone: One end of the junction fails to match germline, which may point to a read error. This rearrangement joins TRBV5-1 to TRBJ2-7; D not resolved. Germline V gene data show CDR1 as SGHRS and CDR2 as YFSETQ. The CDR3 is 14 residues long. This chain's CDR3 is CASSQDGNNYQQYF. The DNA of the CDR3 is TGCGCCAGCAGCCAAGACGGCAACAACTACCAGCAGTACTTC. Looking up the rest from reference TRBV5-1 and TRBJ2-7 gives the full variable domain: KAGVTQTPRYLIKTRGQQVTLSCSPISGHRSVSWYQQTPGQGLQFLFEYFSETQRNKGNFPGRFSGRQFSNSRSEMNVSTLELGDSALYLCASSQDGNNYQQYFGPGTRLTVT.

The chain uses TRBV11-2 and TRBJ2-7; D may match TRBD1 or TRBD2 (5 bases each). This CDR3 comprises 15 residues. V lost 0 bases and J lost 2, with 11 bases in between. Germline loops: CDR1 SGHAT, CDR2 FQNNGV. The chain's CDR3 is CASSLDGGDPYEQYF. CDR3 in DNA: TGTGCCAGCAGCTTAGATGGTGGGGACCCCTACGAGCAGTACTTC.

The CDR3 sequence: CASSDGHGKQFF. CDR3 bases: TGTGCCAGCAGTGACGGACATGGTAAGCAGTTCTTC. The chain combines TRBV6-4 with TRBJ2-1, with D possibly TRBD1 on 5 matching bases. Trimming cost V 2 bases and J 11 bases, with 10 bases left between them. The germline V gene encodes CDR1 MRHNA and CDR2 SNTAGT. This CDR3 contains 12 residues.

CDR3 sequence (DNA): TGTGCCAGCAGTTTCCCAAAGGCCTCGGGTGATTGGTCCTACGAGCAGTACTTC. Its protein product is CASSFPKASGDWSYEQYF. V usage is TRBV28 and J usage is TRBJ2-7; D uncertain. CDR1 and CDR2 from the germline V gene are MDHEN and SYDVKM. The CDR3 is 18 amino acids. V lost 3 bases, J lost 1 base, and 22 bases lay in between.

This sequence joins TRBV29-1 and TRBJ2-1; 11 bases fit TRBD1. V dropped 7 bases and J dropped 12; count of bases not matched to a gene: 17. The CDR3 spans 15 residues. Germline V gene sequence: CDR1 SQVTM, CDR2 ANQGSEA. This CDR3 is CSARPRGQGARWQFF. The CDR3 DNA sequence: TGCAGCGCCCGACCCCGAGGACAGGGGGCAAGGTGGCAGTTCTTC.

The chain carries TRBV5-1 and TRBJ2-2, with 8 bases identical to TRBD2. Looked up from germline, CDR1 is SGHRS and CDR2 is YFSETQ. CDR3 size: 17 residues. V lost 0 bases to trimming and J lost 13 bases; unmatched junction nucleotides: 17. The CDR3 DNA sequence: TGCGCCAGCAGCTTGGCCAAACGGGAGGGGAACCGGGGATGGCTGTTTTTT. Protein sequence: CASSLAKREGNRGWLFF.

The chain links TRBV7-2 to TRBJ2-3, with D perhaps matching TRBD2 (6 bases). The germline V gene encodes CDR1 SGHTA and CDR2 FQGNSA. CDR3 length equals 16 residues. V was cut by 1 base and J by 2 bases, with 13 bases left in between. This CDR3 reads CASSLVASVHTDTQYF. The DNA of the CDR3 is TGTGCCAGCAGCTTAGTCGCTAGCGTCCACACAGATACGCAGTATTTT.

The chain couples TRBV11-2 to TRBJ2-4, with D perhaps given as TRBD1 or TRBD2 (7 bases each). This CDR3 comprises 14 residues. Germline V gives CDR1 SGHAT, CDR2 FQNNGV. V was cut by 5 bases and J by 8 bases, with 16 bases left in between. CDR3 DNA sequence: TGTGCCAGCAGCGAAACAGGGGCGGGAGACATTCAGTACTTC. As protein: CASSETGAGDIQYF.

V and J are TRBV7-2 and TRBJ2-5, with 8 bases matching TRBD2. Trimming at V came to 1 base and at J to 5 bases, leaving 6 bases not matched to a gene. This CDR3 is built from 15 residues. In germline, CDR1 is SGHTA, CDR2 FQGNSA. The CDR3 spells CASSLGQREWETQYF. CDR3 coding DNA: TGTGCCAGCAGCTTAGGCCAGCGGGAGTGGGAGACCCAGTACTTC.